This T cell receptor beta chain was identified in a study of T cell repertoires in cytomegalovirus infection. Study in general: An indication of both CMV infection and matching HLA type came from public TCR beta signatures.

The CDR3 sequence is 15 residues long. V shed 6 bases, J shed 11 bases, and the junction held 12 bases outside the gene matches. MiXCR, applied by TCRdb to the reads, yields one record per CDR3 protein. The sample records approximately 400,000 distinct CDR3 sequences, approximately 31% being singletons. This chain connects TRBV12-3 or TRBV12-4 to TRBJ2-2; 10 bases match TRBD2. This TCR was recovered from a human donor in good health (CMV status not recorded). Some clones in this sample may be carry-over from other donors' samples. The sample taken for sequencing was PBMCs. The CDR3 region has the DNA TGTGCCAGCAGATTACTAGCGGGGCGCACCGTTGAGCTGTTTTTT. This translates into CASRLLAGRTVELFF.